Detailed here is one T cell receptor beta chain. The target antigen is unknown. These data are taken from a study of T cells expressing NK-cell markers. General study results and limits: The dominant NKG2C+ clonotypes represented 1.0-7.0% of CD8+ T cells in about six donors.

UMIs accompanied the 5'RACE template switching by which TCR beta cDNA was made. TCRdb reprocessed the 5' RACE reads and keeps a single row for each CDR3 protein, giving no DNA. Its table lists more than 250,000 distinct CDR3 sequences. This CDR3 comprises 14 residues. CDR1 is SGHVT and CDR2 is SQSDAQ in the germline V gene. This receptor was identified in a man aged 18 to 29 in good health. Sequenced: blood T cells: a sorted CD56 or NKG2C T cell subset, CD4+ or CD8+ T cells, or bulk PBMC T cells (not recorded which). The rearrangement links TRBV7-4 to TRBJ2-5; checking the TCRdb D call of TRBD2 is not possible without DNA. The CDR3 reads CASSLGQGPETQYF. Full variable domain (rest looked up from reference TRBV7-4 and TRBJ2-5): GAGVSQSPRYKVAKRGRDVALRCDSISGHVTLYWYRQTLGQGSEVLTYSQSDAQRDKSGRPSGRFSAERPERSVSTLKIQRTEQGDSAVYLCASSLGQGPETQYFGPGTRLLVL.